The 5 T cell receptor beta chains below come from one sample, sequenced in a study of blood T cell repertoires in COVID-19. Method: immunoSEQ multiplex PCR; TCRdb's copy keeps in-frame clones and lacks some. The data hold roughly 250,000 clones, with roughly 86% observed a single time. Sequencing used peripheral blood. Receptors were obtained from a man aged 40-55 years who had recovered from COVID-19.

This sequence joins TRBV7-2 and TRBJ2-7; D ambiguous. The CDR3 covers 13 residues. The V end lost 4 bases, the J end lost 0 bases, and 7 bases lay between the germline ends. The V gene's germline CDR1 is SGHTA and CDR2 FQGNSA. The CDR3 region is CASSYLSSYEQYF. The CDR3 DNA reads TGTGCCAGCAGCTACCTGAGCTCCTACGAGCAGTACTTC.

The chain uses TRBV3-1 (or the pseudogene TRBV3-2) and TRBJ2-6; tentative D call: TRBD1 (5 bases). This CDR3 is built from 15 residues. Deletions cut 5 bases from V and 1 base from J, with 9 bases between. From germline, CDR1 is LGHDT and CDR2 YNNKEL (reference sequence). CDR3 coding DNA: TGTGCCAGCAGCACCGACAGTTCTGGGGCCAACGTCCTGACTTTC. Encoded protein: CASSTDSSGANVLTF.

This chain connects TRBV30 to TRBJ2-1; perhaps TRBD2 as D (6 bases). V lost 2 bases and J 8 bases, leaving 7 bases between the germline ends. This CDR3 comprises 11 residues. Germline values: CDR1 GTSNPN, CDR2 SVGIG (reference sequence). In nucleotides, the CDR3 is TGTGCCTGGAGTAGGAGGGATGAGCAGTTCTTC. Its translation is CAWSRRDEQFF.

This clone was found a few times. The chain is built from TRBV7-9 and TRBJ2-2; possible D gene TRBD2, 6 bases. Per germline, CDR1 SEHNR and CDR2 FQNEAQ (reference sequence). The CDR3 loop spans 14 amino acids. V lost 5 bases and J lost 2, with 9 bases in between. CDR3 in amino acids: CASSLTSNTGELFF. Written as DNA, the CDR3 is TGTGCCAGCAGCCTGACTAGTAACACCGGGGAGCTGTTTTTT.

The chain joins TRBV7-2 to TRBJ2-7, with 8 bases that match TRBD2. V was pared by 3 bases and J by 6 bases, with 10 bases of the junction left unmatched. Looked up from germline, CDR1 is SGHTA and CDR2 is FQGNSA. The CDR3 length is 15 residues. CDR3 protein: CASSLTSGGSREQYF. The CDR3, as DNA: TGTGCCAGCAGCTTGACCAGCGGGGGATCGCGCGAGCAGTACTTC.